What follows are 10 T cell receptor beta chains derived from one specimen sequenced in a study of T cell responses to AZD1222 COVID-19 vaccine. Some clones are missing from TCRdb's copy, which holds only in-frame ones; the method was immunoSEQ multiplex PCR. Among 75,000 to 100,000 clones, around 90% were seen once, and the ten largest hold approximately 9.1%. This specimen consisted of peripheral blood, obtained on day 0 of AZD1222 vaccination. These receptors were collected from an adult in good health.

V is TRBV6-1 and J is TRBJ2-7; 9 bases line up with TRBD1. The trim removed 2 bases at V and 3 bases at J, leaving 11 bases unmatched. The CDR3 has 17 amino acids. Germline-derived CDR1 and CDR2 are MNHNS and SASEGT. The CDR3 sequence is CASSERRQGVPLYEQYF. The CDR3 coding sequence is TGTGCCAGCAGTGAACGCCGACAGGGGGTTCCCCTCTACGAGCAGTACTTC.

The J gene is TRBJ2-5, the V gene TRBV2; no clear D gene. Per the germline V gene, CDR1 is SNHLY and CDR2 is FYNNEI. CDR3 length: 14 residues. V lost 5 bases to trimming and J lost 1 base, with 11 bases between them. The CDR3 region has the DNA TGTGCCAGCAGTCCCCGCGACGGCCAAGAGACCCAGTACTTC. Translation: CASSPRDGQETQYF.

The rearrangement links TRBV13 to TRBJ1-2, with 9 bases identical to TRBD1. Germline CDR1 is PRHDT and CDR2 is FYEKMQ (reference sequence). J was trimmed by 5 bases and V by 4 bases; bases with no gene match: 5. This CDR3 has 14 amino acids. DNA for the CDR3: TGTGCCAGCAGCTCCGGACAGGGGACGTATGGCTACACCTTC. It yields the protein CASSSGQGTYGYTF. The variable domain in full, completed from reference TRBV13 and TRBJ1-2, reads AAGVIQSPRHLIKEKRETATLKCYPIPRHDTVYWYQQGPGQDPQFLISFYEKMQSDKGSIPDRFSAQQFSDYHSELNMSSLELGDSALYFCASSSGQGTYGYTFGSGTRLTVV.

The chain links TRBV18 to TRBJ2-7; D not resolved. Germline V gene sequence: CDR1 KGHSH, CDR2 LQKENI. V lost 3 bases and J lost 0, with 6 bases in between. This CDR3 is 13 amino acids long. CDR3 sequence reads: CASSPTSSYEQYF. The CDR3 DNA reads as TGTGCCAGCTCACCCACGAGCTCCTACGAGCAGTACTTC.

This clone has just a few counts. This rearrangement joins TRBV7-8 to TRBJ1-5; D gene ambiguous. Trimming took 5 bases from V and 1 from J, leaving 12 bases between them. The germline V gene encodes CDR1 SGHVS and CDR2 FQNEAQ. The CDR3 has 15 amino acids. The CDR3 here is CASSHEYSSNQPQHF. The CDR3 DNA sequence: TGTGCCAGCAGCCATGAGTACAGCAGCAATCAGCCCCAGCATTTT.

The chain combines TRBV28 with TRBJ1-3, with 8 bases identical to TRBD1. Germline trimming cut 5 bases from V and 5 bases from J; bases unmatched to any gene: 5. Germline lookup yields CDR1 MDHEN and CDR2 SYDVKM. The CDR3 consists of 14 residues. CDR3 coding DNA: TGTGCCAGCAGTCTCGACAGGGGCAGAAACACCATATATTTT. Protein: CASSLDRGRNTIYF.

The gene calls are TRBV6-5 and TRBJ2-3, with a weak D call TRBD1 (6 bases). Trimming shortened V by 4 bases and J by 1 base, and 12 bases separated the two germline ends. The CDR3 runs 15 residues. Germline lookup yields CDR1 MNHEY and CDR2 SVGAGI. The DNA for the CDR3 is TGTGCCAGCAGTTCGGAAGGGGGTCGCACAGATACGCAGTATTTT. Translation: CASSSEGGRTDTQYF.

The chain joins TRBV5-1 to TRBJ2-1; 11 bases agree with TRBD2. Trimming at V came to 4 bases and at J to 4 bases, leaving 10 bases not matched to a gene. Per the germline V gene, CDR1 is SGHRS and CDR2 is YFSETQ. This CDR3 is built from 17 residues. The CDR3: CASSLRSGTSGYNEQFF. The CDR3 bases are TGCGCCAGCAGCCTTCGCTCTGGGACTAGCGGTTACAATGAGCAGTTCTTC. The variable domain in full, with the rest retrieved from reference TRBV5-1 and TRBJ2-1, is KAGVTQTPRYLIKTRGQQVTLSCSPISGHRSVSWYQQTPGQGLQFLFEYFSETQRNKGNFPGRFSGRQFSNSRSEMNVSTLELGDSALYLCASSLRSGTSGYNEQFFGPGTRLTVL.

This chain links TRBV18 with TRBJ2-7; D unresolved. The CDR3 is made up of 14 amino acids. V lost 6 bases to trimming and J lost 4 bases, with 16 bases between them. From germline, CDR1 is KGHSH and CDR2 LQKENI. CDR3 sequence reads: CASSPGPPEYEQYF. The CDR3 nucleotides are TGTGCCAGCTCCCCAGGTCCTCCCGAATACGAGCAGTACTTC.

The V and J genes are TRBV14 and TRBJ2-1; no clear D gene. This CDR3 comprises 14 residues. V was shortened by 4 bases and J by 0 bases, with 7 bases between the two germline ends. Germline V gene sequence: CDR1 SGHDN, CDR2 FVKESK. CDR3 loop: CASSRISSYNEQFF. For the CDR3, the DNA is TGTGCCAGCAGCCGCATAAGCTCCTACAATGAGCAGTTCTTC.